Below, one T cell receptor beta chain is given with its context. Profiling relied on immunoSEQ multiplex PCR, and the TCRdb table lists in-frame clones only, not all of them. The sample carries under 300,000 clones, approximately 76% recorded once. This record comes from a study of cytotoxic CD8 clonotypes in ibrutinib-treated CLL. The TCR sequence derives from a human donor with chronic lymphocytic leukemia. Material: PBMCs, obtained at disease progression, from a patient treated with ibrutinib.

In nucleotides, the CDR3 is TGTGCCAGCAGCTTCGAGGGAAATCAGCCCCAGCATTTT. This gives the protein CASSFEGNQPQHF. The J gene is TRBJ1-5, the V gene TRBV5-6; D remains ambiguous. CDR1 SGHDT and CDR2 YYEEEE come from the germline V gene. The CDR3 totals 13 residues. V lost 2 bases to trimming and J lost 4 bases, with 7 bases between them.